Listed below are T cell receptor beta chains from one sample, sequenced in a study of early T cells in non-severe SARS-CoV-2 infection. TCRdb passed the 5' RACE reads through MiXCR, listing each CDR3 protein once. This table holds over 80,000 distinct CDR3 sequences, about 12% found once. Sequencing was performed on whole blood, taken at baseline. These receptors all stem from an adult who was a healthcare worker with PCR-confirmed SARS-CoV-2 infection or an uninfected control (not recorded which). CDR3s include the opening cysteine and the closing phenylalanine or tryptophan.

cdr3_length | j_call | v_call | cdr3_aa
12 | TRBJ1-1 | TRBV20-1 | CSAGTGRPEAFF
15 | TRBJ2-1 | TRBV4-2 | CASSQAWQGGGRWFF
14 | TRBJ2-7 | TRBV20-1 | CSARGRTGTYEQYF
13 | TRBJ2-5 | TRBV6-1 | CASSRGFQETQYF
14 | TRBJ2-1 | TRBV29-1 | CSGSSGVNDNEQFF
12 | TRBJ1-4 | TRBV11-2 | CASSPISEKLFF
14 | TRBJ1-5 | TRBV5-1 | CANSSGTGREPQHF
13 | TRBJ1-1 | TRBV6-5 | CASSSRRDTEAFF
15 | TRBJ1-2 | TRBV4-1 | CASSQDRGAGYGYTF
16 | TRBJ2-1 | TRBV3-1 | CASSPLRWGPGNEQFF
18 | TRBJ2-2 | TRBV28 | CASSTGGGFGRDTGELFF
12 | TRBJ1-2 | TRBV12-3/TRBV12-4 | CASGDKNYGYTF
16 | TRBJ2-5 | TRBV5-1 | CASSLGQGNFQETQYF
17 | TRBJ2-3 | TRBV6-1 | CASSPGLAGFYTDTQYF
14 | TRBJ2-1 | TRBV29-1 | CSFETPWGSNEQFF
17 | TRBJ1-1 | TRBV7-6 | CASSLIPQGEVTTEAFF
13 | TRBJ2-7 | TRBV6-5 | CASIGTGSYEQYF
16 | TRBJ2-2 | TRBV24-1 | CATSGLAKANTGELFF
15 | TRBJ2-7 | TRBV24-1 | CATSDSRGFPYEQYF
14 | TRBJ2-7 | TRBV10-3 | CAISGSGSGYEQYF
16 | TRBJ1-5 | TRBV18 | CASSRRDRGLRQPQHF
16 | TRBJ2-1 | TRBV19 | CASSKAGLAGLNEQFF
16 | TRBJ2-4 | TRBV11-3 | CASSFETGGAKNIQYF
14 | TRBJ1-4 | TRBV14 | CASSQGGSNEKLFF
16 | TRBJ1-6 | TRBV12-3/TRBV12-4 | CASSLTVSTSNSPLHF
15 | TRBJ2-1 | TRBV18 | CASSSRDRVKNEQFF
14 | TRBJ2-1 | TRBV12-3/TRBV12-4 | CASRTSGGDNEQFF
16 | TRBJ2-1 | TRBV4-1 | CASSHPGSSSYNEQFF
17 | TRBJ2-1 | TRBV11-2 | CASSRMGTGENRNEQFF
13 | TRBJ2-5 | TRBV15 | CATSRDPGETQYF
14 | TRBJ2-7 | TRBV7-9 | CASSAGTGIYEQYF
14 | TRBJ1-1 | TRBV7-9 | CASSSDPRGTEAFF
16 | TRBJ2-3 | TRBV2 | CASSDTAGASTDTQYF
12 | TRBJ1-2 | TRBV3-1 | CASSQADSGYTF
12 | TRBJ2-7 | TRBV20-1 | CSADRVTYEQYF
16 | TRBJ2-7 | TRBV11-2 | CASSPRLLAGGREQYF
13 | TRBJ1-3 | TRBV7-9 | CASSLDLGNTIYF
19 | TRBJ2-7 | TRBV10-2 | CASGASSGHILQEQYEQYF
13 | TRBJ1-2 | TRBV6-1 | CASIFDRGYGYTF
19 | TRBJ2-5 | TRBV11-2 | CASSLERSRQGAPRGTQYF
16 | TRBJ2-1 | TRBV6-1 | CASSEIAGRNYNEQFF
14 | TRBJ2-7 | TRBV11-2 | CASSPNSGYYEQYF
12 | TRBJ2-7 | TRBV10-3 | CAISGRIDEQYF
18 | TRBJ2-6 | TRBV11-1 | CASSPRTSGLSGANVLTF
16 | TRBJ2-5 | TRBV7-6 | CASSLGTGVPQETQYF
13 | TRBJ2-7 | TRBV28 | CASSFPGPYEQYF
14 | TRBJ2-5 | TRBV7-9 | CASSLPGRQETQYF
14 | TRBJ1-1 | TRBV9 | CASSSTGRETEAFF